This T cell receptor beta chain is from a study of T cell repertoires in cytomegalovirus infection. Across the whole study: CMV epitopes that were recently identified and HLA-C-restricted were used alongside well-studied HLA-B-restricted ones.

Study-wide results and limits: Clonotype analysis showed dominance of the ex vivo response by HLA-C-restricted CMV-specific TCR beta clonotypes. Cumulative public TCR beta family frequency identified carriers of CMV plus the relevant HLA.

Comments on this clonotype: What it recognizes is unknown.

From the reads, TCRdb called clonotypes with MiXCR, one entry per CDR3 protein. This table holds over 100,000 distinct CDR3 sequences, about 28% found once. V was cut by 0 bases and J by 4 bases, with 4 bases left in between. The CDR3 length is 13 residues. Germline V gives CDR1 MNHEY, CDR2 SMNVEV (reference sequence). Source: CD8+ T cells from cultured PBMCs, taken from culture after CMV antigen stimulation. The TCR sequence derives from a human donor in good health (CMV status not recorded). Some clones in this sample may be carry-over from other donors' samples. The chain joins TRBV27 to TRBJ1-3, with D hard to call. The CDR3 bases are TGTGCCAGCAGTTTATCCCACGGAAACACCATATATTTT. This translates into CASSLSHGNTIYF.